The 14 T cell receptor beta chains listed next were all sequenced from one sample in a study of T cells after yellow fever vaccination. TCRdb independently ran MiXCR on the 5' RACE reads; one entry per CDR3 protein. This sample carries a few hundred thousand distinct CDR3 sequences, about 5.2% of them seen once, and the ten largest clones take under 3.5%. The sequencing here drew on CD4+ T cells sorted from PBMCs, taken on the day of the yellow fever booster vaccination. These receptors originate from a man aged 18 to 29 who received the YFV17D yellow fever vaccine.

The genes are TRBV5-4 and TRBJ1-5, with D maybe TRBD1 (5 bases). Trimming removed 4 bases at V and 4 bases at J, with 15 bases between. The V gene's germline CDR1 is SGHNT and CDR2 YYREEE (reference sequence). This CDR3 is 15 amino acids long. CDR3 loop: CASSPSGRQNQPQHF. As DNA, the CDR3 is TGTGCCAGCAGCCCCTCGGGGCGGCAAAATCAGCCCCAGCATTTT.

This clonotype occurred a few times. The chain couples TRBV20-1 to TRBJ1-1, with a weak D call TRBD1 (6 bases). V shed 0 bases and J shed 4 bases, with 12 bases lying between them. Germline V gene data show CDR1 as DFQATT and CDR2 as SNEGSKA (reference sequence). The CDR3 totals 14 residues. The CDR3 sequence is CSARDLRGLTEAFF. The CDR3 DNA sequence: TGCAGTGCTAGAGATCTGCGGGGGCTCACTGAAGCTTTCTTT.

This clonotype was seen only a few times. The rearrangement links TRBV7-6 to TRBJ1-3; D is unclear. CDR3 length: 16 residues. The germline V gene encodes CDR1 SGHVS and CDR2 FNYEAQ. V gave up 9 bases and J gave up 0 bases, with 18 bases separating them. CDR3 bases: TGTGCCAGTACTTCCAGGACTGCGCTCTCTGGAAACACCATATATTTT. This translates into CASTSRTALSGNTIYF.

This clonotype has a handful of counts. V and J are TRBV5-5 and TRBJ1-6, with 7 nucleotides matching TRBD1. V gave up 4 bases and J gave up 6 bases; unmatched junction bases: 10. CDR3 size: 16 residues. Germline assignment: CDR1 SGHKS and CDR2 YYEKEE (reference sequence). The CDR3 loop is CASSPRPGQSNSPLHF. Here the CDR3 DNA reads TGTGCCAGCAGCCCCCGACCGGGACAGAGTAATTCACCCCTCCACTTT. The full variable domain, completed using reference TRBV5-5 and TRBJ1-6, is DAGVTQSPTHLIKTRGQQVTLRCSPISGHKSVSWYQQVLGQGPQFIFQYYEKEERGRGNFPDRFSARQFPNYSSELNVNALLLGDSALYLCASSPRPGQSNSPLHFGNGTRLTVT.

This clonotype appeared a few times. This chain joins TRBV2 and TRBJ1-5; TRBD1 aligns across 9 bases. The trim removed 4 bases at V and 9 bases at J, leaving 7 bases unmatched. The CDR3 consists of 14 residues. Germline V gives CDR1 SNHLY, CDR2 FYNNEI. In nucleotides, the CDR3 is TGTGCCAGCAGTGGGACAGGGGCCGGTCGGCCCCAGCATTTT. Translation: CASSGTGAGRPQHF.

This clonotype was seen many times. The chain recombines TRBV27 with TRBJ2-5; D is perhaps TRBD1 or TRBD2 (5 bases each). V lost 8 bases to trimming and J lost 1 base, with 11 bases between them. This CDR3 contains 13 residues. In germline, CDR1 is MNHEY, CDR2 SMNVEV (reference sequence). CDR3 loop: CASGRDVQETQYF. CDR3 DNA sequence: TGTGCCAGCGGACGGGACGTCCAAGAGACCCAGTACTTC.

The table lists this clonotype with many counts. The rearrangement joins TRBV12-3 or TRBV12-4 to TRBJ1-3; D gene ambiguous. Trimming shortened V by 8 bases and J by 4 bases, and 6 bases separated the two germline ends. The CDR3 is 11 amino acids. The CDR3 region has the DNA TGTGCCAGCTTTGCCGGAAACACCATATATTTT. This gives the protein CASFAGNTIYF.

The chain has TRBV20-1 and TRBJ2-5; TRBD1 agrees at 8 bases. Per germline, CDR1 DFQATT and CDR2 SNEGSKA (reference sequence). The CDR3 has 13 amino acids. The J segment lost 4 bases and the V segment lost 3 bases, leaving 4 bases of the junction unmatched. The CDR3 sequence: CSASLDRAETQYF. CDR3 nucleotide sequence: TGCAGTGCTAGTTTGGACAGGGCAGAGACCCAGTACTTC.

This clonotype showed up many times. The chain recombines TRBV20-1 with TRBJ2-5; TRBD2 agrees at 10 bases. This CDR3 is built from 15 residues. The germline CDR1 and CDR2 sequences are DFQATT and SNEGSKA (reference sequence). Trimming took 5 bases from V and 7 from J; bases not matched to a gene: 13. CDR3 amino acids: CSAVITSGAGGTQYF. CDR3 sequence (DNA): TGCAGTGCTGTTATTACTAGCGGGGCGGGGGGGACCCAGTACTTC.

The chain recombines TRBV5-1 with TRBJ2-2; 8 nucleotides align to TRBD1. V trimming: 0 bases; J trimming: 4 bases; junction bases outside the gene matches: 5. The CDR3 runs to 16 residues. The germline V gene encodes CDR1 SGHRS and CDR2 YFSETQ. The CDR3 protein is CASSLASDRATGELFF. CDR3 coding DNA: TGCGCCAGCAGCTTGGCCTCGGACAGGGCCACCGGGGAGCTGTTTTTT.

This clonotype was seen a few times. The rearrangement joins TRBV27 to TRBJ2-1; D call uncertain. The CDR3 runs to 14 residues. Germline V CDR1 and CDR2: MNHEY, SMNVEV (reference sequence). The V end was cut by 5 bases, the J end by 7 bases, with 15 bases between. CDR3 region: CASSIFSGRNEQFF. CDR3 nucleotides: TGTGCCAGCAGTATATTCTCGGGTCGAAATGAGCAGTTCTTC.

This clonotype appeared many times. CDR3: CASSLNTRETQYF. In nucleotides, the CDR3 is TGTGCCAGCAGCTTAAATACTAGAGAGACCCAGTACTTC. The chain is built from TRBV7-3 and TRBJ2-5; TRBD2 might be the D (5 bases). V dropped 1 base and J dropped 4 bases, with 7 bases sitting between them. The germline V gene has CDR1 SGHTA and CDR2 FQGTGA. This CDR3 contains 13 residues.

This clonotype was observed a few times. The CDR3 loop reads CASSRQGASQPQHF. The CDR3 DNA follows: TGTGCCAGCAGCCGACAGGGGGCTAGTCAGCCCCAGCATTTT. The genes are TRBV12-3 or TRBV12-4 and TRBJ1-5; 10 positions match TRBD1. The trim removed 6 bases at V and 6 bases at J, leaving 5 bases unmatched. This CDR3 is built from 14 residues.

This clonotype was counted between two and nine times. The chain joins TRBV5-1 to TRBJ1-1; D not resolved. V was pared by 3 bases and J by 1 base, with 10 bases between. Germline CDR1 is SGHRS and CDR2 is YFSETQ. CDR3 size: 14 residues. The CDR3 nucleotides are TGCGCCAGCAGCTCGGGAGACACGAACACTGAAGCTTTCTTT. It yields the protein CASSSGDTNTEAFF.